These 19 T cell receptor beta chains came from one sample sequenced in a study of post-analysis software for immune sequencing data. Overall study findings and caveats: Five TRBV segments were more frequent in patients than controls; TRBV5-6, TRBV5-1 and TRBV20-1 belonged to this group.

Their antigens are not known. The library was made from cDNA and included unique molecular identifiers. Each CDR3 protein is one row after TCRdb ran MiXCR on the PCR reads. Of about half a million distinct CDR3 sequences listed, roughly 45% are singletons. The source material was blood. These receptors came from a girl aged 5 to 17 with multiple sclerosis.

The rearrangement uses TRBV28 and TRBJ1-2, with 9 positions matching TRBD1. Losses at the gene ends were 2 bases for V and 2 bases for J; bases not matched to a gene: 6. The germline V gene encodes CDR1 MDHEN and CDR2 SYDVKM. The CDR3 extends over 16 amino acids. CDR3 nucleotide sequence: TGTGCCAGCAGTTTAGGAAGGGACAGGGAAAACTATGGCTACACCTTC. Encoded protein: CASSLGRDRENYGYTF.

The chain joins TRBV18 to TRBJ2-1; TRBD2 agrees at 12 bases. With V trimmed by 4 bases and J by 0 bases, 4 bases remained unmatched. CDR1 is KGHSH and CDR2 is LQKENI in the germline V gene. The length of the CDR3 is 17 residues. The CDR3 DNA follows: TGTGCCAGCTCACTGGGACTAGCGGGCAGCTCCTACAATGAGCAGTTCTTC. Protein: CASSLGLAGSSYNEQFF.

This clonotype has at least ten counts. The genes are TRBV6-6 and TRBJ1-1; 7 bases are a match to TRBD1. This CDR3 comprises 16 residues. V lost 2 bases to trimming and J lost 0 bases; unmatched junction nucleotides: 6. CDR1 and CDR2 from the germline V gene are MNHNY and SVGAGI (reference sequence). The CDR3 DNA follows: TGTGCCAGCAGTTACCCCCGACAGGGATTGAACACTGAAGCTTTCTTT. Its protein is CASSYPRQGLNTEAFF.

This clonotype appeared a few times. This chain connects TRBV12-3 or TRBV12-4 to TRBJ2-7; 7 bases are shared with TRBD1. The CDR3 extends over 13 amino acids. V trimming: 3 bases; J trimming: 5 bases; junction bases outside the gene matches: 4. The CDR3 DNA follows: TGTGCCAGCAGTTTTACACAGGGGAACGAGCAGTACTTC. Translation gives CASSFTQGNEQYF.

This clonotype was recorded a few times. This sequence joins TRBV21-1 and TRBJ2-1; TRBD1 is the table's D call, not checked against the DNA. TRBV21-1 constitutes a pseudogene. The CDR3 has 15 residues. In DNA form, the CDR3 reads TGTGCCAGCAGCAATAGCCTCGGACACTACAATGAGCAGTTCTTC. Its protein is CASSNSLGHYNEQFF.

In its sample, this clonotype was seen a few times. The chain joins TRBV28 to TRBJ2-7, with no clear D. Trimming took 9 bases from V and 6 from J, leaving 15 bases between them. CDR3 length: 12 residues. CDR1 is MDHEN, CDR2 SYDVKM, per germline. This CDR3 reads CASFFDSREQYF. For the CDR3, the DNA is TGTGCCAGTTTCTTTGACTCTCGCGAGCAGTACTTC.

A single count supports this clonotype. This chain links TRBV29-1 with TRBJ2-2; D gene ambiguous. The CDR3 covers 12 residues. The germline V gene encodes CDR1 SQVTM and CDR2 ANQGSEA. The V end lost 4 bases, the J end lost 1 base, and 4 bases lay between the germline ends. The CDR3 DNA reads as TGCAGCGTTGGTCGGAACACCGGGGAGCTGTTTTTT. Amino acids: CSVGRNTGELFF.

This clonotype was picked up a small number of times. This chain links TRBV27 with TRBJ2-6; 8 bases line up with TRBD1. The CDR3 runs 17 residues. V was pared by 6 bases and J by 4 bases, with 11 bases of the junction left unmatched. The germline gives CDR1 MNHEY, CDR2 SMNVEV (reference sequence). In DNA form, the CDR3 reads TGTGCCAGCAGAACGACAGGGGCAGTATCCGGGGCCAACGTCCTGACTTTC. This codes for CASRTTGAVSGANVLTF.

This clonotype was seen once. The junction does not match germline at one end; this may be a read error. The rearrangement uses TRBV7-3 and TRBJ2-1; no reliable D call. Germline V gives CDR1 SGHTA, CDR2 FQGTGA. The CDR3 loop spans 15 amino acids. CDR3 in DNA: TGTGCCAGCAGCTTAGGCGGCAATACCTACAATGAGCAGTGCTTC. Its translation is CASSLGGNTYNEQCF.

V usage is TRBV7-9 and J usage is TRBJ1-2; 8 bases line up with TRBD1. The germline V gene encodes CDR1 SEHNR and CDR2 FQNEAQ (reference sequence). V was pared by 3 bases and J by 8 bases, with 5 bases of the junction left unmatched. The CDR3 spans 13 residues. CDR3 in DNA: TGTGCCAGCAGCTTCGGACAGGGCGGCGGCTACACCTTC. Amino acids: CASSFGQGGGYTF. The full variable domain, in which reference TRBV7-9 and TRBJ1-2 provide the parts outside the CDR3, is DTGVSQNPRHKITKRGQNVTFRCDPISEHNRLYWYRQTLGQGPEFLTYFQNEAQLEKSRLLSDRFSAERPKGSFSTLEIQRTEQGDSAMYLCASSFGQGGGYTFGSGTRLTVV.

The chain couples TRBV7-2 to TRBJ2-7, with 8 bases aligning to TRBD2. The length of the CDR3 is 15 residues. Losses at the gene ends were 6 bases for V and 0 bases for J; bases not matched to a gene: 7. From germline, CDR1 is SGHTA and CDR2 FQGNSA. The CDR3 sequence is CASSTRTSSSYEQYF. Here the CDR3 DNA reads TGTGCCAGCAGTACACGGACTAGCTCCTCCTACGAGCAGTACTTC.

The chain carries TRBV20-1 and TRBJ2-1, with 7 nucleotides matching TRBD2. V was pared by 6 bases and J by 5 bases, with 13 bases of the junction left unmatched. The V gene's germline CDR1 is DFQATT and CDR2 SNEGSKA (reference sequence). This CDR3 has 15 residues. The CDR3 DNA reads TGCAGTGCCCCCTTTATCCTAGCGGTAAACAATGAGCAGTTCTTC. The encoded protein is CSAPFILAVNNEQFF.

This rearrangement joins TRBV6-4 to TRBJ2-1; D not certain. The CDR3 runs 14 residues. Germline V lookup: CDR1 MRHNA, CDR2 SNTAGT. With 2 bases removed from V and 7 bases from J, the gap between germline ends came to 12 bases. CDR3 coding DNA: TGTGCCAGCAGTGACAAAATCAACGGAAATGAGCAGTTCTTC. Protein: CASSDKINGNEQFF.

The rearrangement links TRBV7-9 to TRBJ2-1; D possibly corresponds to TRBD2 (6 bases). With 5 bases removed from V and 3 bases from J, the gap between germline ends came to 14 bases. CDR3 length: 15 residues. Germline CDR1 SEHNR, CDR2 FQNEAQ (reference sequence). DNA for the CDR3: TGTGCCAGCAGCCGCCGCGGGGAAATCTACAATGAGCAGTTCTTC. Its translation: CASSRRGEIYNEQFF.

The genes are TRBV20-1 and TRBJ2-1; D possibly corresponds to TRBD2 (5 bases). From germline, CDR1 is DFQATT and CDR2 SNEGSKA (reference sequence). Trimming cost V 1 base and J 12 bases, with 13 bases left between them. This CDR3 is 12 amino acids long. The CDR3 here is CSARVSGGLQFF. The CDR3 nucleotides are TGCAGTGCTAGAGTTTCAGGAGGCCTGCAGTTCTTC.

This clonotype was seen only a few times. The chain combines TRBV20-1 with TRBJ1-5; 7 bases fit TRBD1. The CDR3 has 14 residues. CDR1 is DFQATT, CDR2 SNEGSKA, per germline (reference sequence). V lost 5 bases to trimming and J lost 4 bases; unmatched junction nucleotides: 8. The CDR3, as DNA: TGCAGTGCTGGGACAGCGAACCCGAATCAGCCCCAGCATTTT. As protein: CSAGTANPNQPQHF.

The J gene is TRBJ2-6, the V gene TRBV4-1; 9 bases are shared with TRBD1. Trimming at V came to 1 base and at J to 0 bases, leaving 4 bases not matched to a gene. The CDR3 has 18 amino acids. Germline V gene lookup returns CDR1 MGHRA and CDR2 YSYEKL. The DNA of the CDR3 is TGCGCCAGCAGCCAAGTAGGACAGGGGAGCTCTGGGGCCAACGTCCTGACTTTC. Its translation: CASSQVGQGSSGANVLTF.

This chain links TRBV3-1 with TRBJ2-5; 11 nucleotides line up with TRBD2. The germline V gene encodes CDR1 LGHDT and CDR2 YNNKEL (reference sequence). CDR3 length: 16 amino acids. Germline trimming cut 3 bases from V and 2 bases from J; bases unmatched to any gene: 5. In DNA form, the CDR3 reads TGTGCCAGCAGCCACCGACGACTAGCGGGACAAGAGACCCAGTACTTC. Its protein product is CASSHRRLAGQETQYF.

This chain connects TRBV6-6 to TRBJ1-2, with 7 bases matching TRBD1. Germline assignment: CDR1 MNHNY and CDR2 SVGAGI (reference sequence). V lost 0 bases to trimming and J lost 3 bases; unmatched junction nucleotides: 4. This CDR3 region has 15 residues. Written as DNA, the CDR3 is TGTGCCAGCAGTTACTCAGGGGGCTGGGACTATGGCTACACCTTC. It specifies CASSYSGGWDYGYTF.